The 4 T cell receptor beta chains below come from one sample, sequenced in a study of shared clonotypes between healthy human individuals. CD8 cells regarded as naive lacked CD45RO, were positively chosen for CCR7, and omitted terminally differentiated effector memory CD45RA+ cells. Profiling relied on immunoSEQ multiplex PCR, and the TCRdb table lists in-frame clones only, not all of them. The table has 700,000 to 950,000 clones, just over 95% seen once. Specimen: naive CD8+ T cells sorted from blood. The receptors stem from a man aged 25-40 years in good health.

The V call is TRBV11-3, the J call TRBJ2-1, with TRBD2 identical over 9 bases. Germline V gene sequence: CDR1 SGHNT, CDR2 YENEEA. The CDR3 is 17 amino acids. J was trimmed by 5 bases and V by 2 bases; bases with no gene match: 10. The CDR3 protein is CASSLLPALAGNNEQFF. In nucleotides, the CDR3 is TGTGCCAGCAGCTTATTACCCGCCCTAGCGGGGAACAATGAGCAGTTCTTC.

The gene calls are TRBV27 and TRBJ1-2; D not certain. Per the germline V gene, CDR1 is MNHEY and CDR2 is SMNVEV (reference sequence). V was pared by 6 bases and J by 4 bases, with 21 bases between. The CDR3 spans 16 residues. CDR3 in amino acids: CASRPRVESLIYGYTF. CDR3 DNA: TGTGCCAGCAGACCCCGTGTGGAGTCACTCATCTATGGCTACACCTTC.

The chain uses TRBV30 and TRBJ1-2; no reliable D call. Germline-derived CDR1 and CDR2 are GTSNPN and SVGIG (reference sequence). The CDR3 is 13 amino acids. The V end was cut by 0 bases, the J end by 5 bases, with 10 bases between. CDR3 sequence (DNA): TGTGCCTGGAGTGTTGGTCCGTTATATGGCTACACCTTC. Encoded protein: CAWSVGPLYGYTF.

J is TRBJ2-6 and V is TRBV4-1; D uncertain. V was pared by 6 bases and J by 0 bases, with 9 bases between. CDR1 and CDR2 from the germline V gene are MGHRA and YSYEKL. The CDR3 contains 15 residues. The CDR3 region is CASSPVFSGANVLTF. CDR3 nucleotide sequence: TGCGCCAGCAGTCCCGTCTTCTCTGGGGCCAACGTCCTGACTTTC.